The T cell receptor beta chain under discussion was sequenced for a study of shared clonotypes between healthy human individuals (dated by TCRdb to 2018 to 2021). Study-level background: A couple of women and a few men aged 18 to 49 years were included in the cohort. To estimate repertoire size and how much clonotype sharing occurs between individuals, the study deeply sequenced the blood TCR repertoires of about 5 healthy adults. Different laboratories and diverse techniques were used to prepare libraries and sequence TCR repertoires, to increase sequencing depth and limit assay-specific biases. Between about 0.8 and 8.9 billion PBMCs per donor were obtained by leukapheresis. For each donor, CD4 naive and CD4 memory were each given three plates, CD8 naive was given two plates, and CD8 memory was given one plate.

Donors were healthy HIV-negative adults with no recently reported acute infections or vaccinations. Every donor was a Caucasian adult residing in Nashville, Tennessee, USA. CD4+ T cells were enriched through magnetic negative selection, after which naive cells were positively selected on CD45RA and the remaining negative fraction served as the memory subset. After blood collection by leukapheresis, PBMCs were isolated using Ficoll-Histopaque density gradient centrifugation and then cryopreserved in the vapor phase of liquid nitrogen. Purity and quantity of every magnetically sorted T cell population were checked by analytical flow cytometry. Genomic DNA was isolated from every sorted fraction and measured by UV absorbance on a Nanodrop 2000c. The study at large found these results: Because the study included a small number of donors, the genetic and exposure-history diversity represented was limited. Clonotypes shared by all four sorted-subset donors showed higher generation probabilities than non-shared clonotypes. Pairwise subsampling led to the expectation that sequencing depth would affect the degree of clonotype sharing among donors. Naive subsets generally had larger estimated clonotype richness than memory subsets did. Incomplete sequencing was indicated by rarefaction of sorted-subset datasets, despite the large sequencing depth. Sampling was restricted to blood, and TCR repertoires in tissues likely differ from the TCR repertoires found in blood. Across a handful of donors, roughly 5.4% of naive CD4, 3% to 4% of naive CD8, approximately 2.5% of memory CD4, and approximately 0.4% of memory CD8 clonotypes were shared.

As to this clone: It has no known antigen specificity. No clone much larger than this one lies a single base away; base qualities are absent.

Using the deep immunoSEQ assay, TCR CDR3 regions were amplified from genomic DNA by multiplex PCR. Genomic DNA extracted from each cell subset was distributed evenly over all wells of several immunoSEQ 96-well plates, and each plate served as one replicate. For sorted subsets, each replicate PCR was loaded with around 200 ng genomic DNA, equivalent to 25,000 to 35,000 T cell genomes. The purified libraries were quantified using a Qubit 3.0 fluorometer, sized with a Bioanalyzer 2100, and then quantified again using the KAPA Library Quantification kit. Each immunoSEQ 96-well plate was sequenced on its own single-read 150-cycle Illumina NextSeq 550 flow cell. Processing in the source paper ran as follows. Because only junctional sequences without quality scores were contained in the immunoSEQ output, filtering matching that applied to full-length reads could not be performed. Sequences were annotated with PyIR, a Python wrapper for IgBLAST v1.9, using IMGT germline references to assign V/J genes and CDR3. Reads were removed for weak V/J assignments (E-value above 1e-6), missing CDR3, stop codons, out-of-frame junctions, or ambiguous translated residues. V3J clonotypes were defined by identical inferred V gene, J gene, and CDR3 amino acid sequence. To compute the percentage overlap between repertoires, the number of shared unique clonotypes was divided by the size of the smaller repertoire. RTK rarefaction, the Chao1 estimator, and Recon v2.1 estimates of unobserved clonotypes were used to assess repertoire richness. Generation probabilities were computed with OLGA for all TCRbeta clonotypes obtained by the gDNA method from several donors. TCRdb provides this immuneACCESS table in a form limited to in-frame rearrangements. Some clones are lacking; in checked studies, under half of them reflect an unresolved V gene, and why the rest are absent is not known. V, J and clone size derive from that table, while D and trimming were established from the DNA sequence. Recorded for this sample are 2 million to 3 million clones; under 95% of them occurred a single time. 0.36% of the sample rests with the top ten.

As encoded in the germline V gene, CDR1 is SGHRS while CDR2 is YFSETQ. Cut back by 4 bases and 5 bases, the V and J ends lie 18 bases apart. The CDR3 starts with the cysteine, ends with the phenylalanine, and has 15 residues. The CDR3 DNA has 45 bases and is translated from base 1. Sequencing was carried out using naive CD4+ T cells from PBMCs. Interpreted using the paper, the cell subset or site label stands for: CD45RA+ positively selected. The clonotype originates from a man between 18 and 35 years old in good health. Some clones in this sample may be carry-over from other donors' samples. The chain uses TRBV5-1 and TRBJ2-5; the D element might be TRBD1 or TRBD2, as each aligns at 5 bases. The CDR3 corresponds to CASSDPVGDAETQYF. The bases are TGCGCCAGCAGCGACCCGGTGGGGGATGCGGAGACCCAGTACTTC.